The 12 T cell receptor beta chains below come from one sample, sequenced in a study of cytomegalovirus exposure and HLA in healthy donors. The PCR used 60 Vbeta and 13 Jbeta primers. Libraries were prepared by immunoSEQ multiplex PCR; TCRdb keeps only in-frame clonotypes and omits some of them. The sample lists roughly 110,000 clones, 65% to 85% occurring once. Sequenced input: PBMCs. These TCRs come from a woman aged 18-29 years in good health and CMV-seronegative.

This clone has more than one count but fewer than ten. V and J are TRBV2 and TRBJ2-5, with D possibly matching TRBD1 (6 bases). The CDR3 totals 12 residues. Germline V gene data show CDR1 as SNHLY and CDR2 as FYNNEI. V lost 7 bases to trimming and J lost 2 bases, with 8 bases between them. The CDR3 coding sequence is TGTGCCAGCAATAGGGGGCAAGAGACCCAGTACTTC. Its protein product is CASNRGQETQYF.

This rearrangement joins TRBV5-1 to TRBJ1-4, with D possibly matching TRBD1 (6 bases). Germline CDR1 is SGHRS and CDR2 is YFSETQ. This CDR3 spans 15 amino acids. Trimming shortened V by 1 base and J by 7 bases, and 14 bases separated the two germline ends. The CDR3 region is CASSLRPGVAEKLFF. The CDR3 nucleotides are TGCGCCAGCAGCTTGAGGCCAGGGGTAGCTGAAAAACTGTTTTTT.

V gene TRBV5-5 combines with J gene TRBJ2-5; D is perhaps TRBD2 (7 bases). The V gene lost 4 bases and the J gene lost 3 bases, with 16 bases spanning the gap. The CDR3 totals 15 residues. The germline V gene encodes CDR1 SGHKS and CDR2 YYEKEE (reference sequence). The DNA for the CDR3 is TGTGCCAGCAGCGCGCTGGGGGGGGGCGAAGAGACCCAGTACTTC. It is translated as CASSALGGGEETQYF. Full variable domain (remainder filled in from reference TRBV5-5 and TRBJ2-5): DAGVTQSPTHLIKTRGQQVTLRCSPISGHKSVSWYQQVLGQGPQFIFQYYEKEERGRGNFPDRFSARQFPNYSSELNVNALLLGDSALYLCASSALGGGEETQYFGPGTRLLVL.

For this clone: Other DNA sequences within the sample encode an identical CDR3. V and J are TRBV7-9 and TRBJ1-1; TRBD1 aligns across 12 bases. Germline assignment: CDR1 SEHNR and CDR2 FQNEAQ (reference sequence). After removal of 4 bases from V and 9 bases from J, the junction contained 9 bases not matched to a gene. The CDR3 length is 15 residues. CDR3 sequence reads: CASSSWDRGPKKAFF. CDR3 nucleotide sequence: TGTGCCAGCAGCTCGTGGGACAGGGGGCCGAAGAAAGCTTTCTTT.

The chain joins TRBV28 to TRBJ1-1, with 8 bases fitting TRBD1. The CDR3 runs 15 residues. J lost 2 bases, V lost 3 bases, and 5 bases had no gene match. Germline CDR1 reads MDHEN; CDR2 reads SYDVKM. The CDR3, as DNA: TGTGCCAGCAGTTTTCAGGGGGCGAAAAACACTGAAGCTTTCTTT. It translates to CASSFQGAKNTEAFF.

The chain links TRBV6-5 to TRBJ2-2; D possibly corresponds to TRBD2 (5 bases). With 6 bases removed from V and 3 bases from J, the gap between germline ends came to 14 bases. Germline V gives CDR1 MNHEY, CDR2 SVGAGI. The CDR3 contains 15 residues. For the CDR3, the DNA is TGTGCCAGCAGAACGGAGCGGCTGCACACCGGGGAGCTGTTTTTT. The encoded protein is CASRTERLHTGELFF.

Notes on this clone: One junction end does not reproduce the germline sequence, and a read error may be involved. The V gene is TRBV30, the J gene TRBJ1-4; D perhaps matches TRBD1 (5 bases). The CDR3 runs to 14 residues. Looked up from germline, CDR1 is GTSNPN and CDR2 is SVGIG (reference sequence). CDR3 in amino acids: CAWSWGLTNEKLFF. The CDR3 nucleotides are TGTGCTTGGAGTTGGGGACTTACTAATGAAAAACTGTTTTTT.

V usage is TRBV9 and J usage is TRBJ2-5; 11 positions match TRBD2. With 0 bases clipped from V and 5 bases from J, the junction kept 6 bases outside the gene matches. CDR1 and CDR2 (germline): SGDLS, YYNGEE. This CDR3 region has 16 residues. CDR3 sequence (DNA): TGTGCCAGCAGCGTAGCGGCACTAGCGGGGGACGAGACCCAGTACTTC. It specifies CASSVAALAGDETQYF.

The sample holds one count of this clone. Other DNA sequences in this specimen translate into the identical CDR3. The V call is TRBV11-3, the J call TRBJ2-1, with 9 bases aligning to TRBD2. CDR3 length: 18 residues. Germline assignment: CDR1 SGHNT and CDR2 YENEEA. V lost 6 bases and J lost 1; bases outside the gene matches: 13. CDR3 amino acids: CASSPPMSGRSSYNEQFF. The DNA for the CDR3 is TGTGCCAGCAGTCCTCCTATGAGCGGGAGGTCGTCCTACAATGAGCAGTTCTTC.

The chain recombines TRBV11-2 with TRBJ1-1; D might be TRBD1 (6 bases). Trimming took off 5 bases at V and 8 bases at J, with 9 bases between the two ends. Germline loops: CDR1 SGHAT, CDR2 FQNNGV. The CDR3 loop spans 11 amino acids. CDR3 loop: CASSPQGEAFF. The DNA for the CDR3 is TGTGCCAGCAGCCCCCAGGGGGAAGCTTTCTTT.

The chain employs TRBV13 and TRBJ1-3; D possibly corresponds to TRBD1 (6 bases). V was pared by 3 bases and J by 2 bases, with 11 bases between. CDR1 PRHDT and CDR2 FYEKMQ come from the germline V gene (reference sequence). The CDR3 runs 15 residues. The CDR3 nucleotides read TGTGCCAGCAGCTTGGCCACAGGGACTGGAAACACCATATATTTT. Its protein product is CASSLATGTGNTIYF.

The rearrangement links TRBV27 to TRBJ2-1; D is unclear. The CDR3 extends over 17 amino acids. Between the trimmed V and J ends, which lost 3 bases and 4 bases, there was a span of 19 bases. Germline V gene data show CDR1 as MNHEY and CDR2 as SMNVEV (reference sequence). CDR3 protein: CASSLPAVHPTYNEQFF. The CDR3 DNA follows: TGTGCCAGCAGTTTGCCGGCGGTCCATCCTACGTACAATGAGCAGTTCTTC.